This passage covers 27 T cell receptor beta chains from one sample sequenced in a study of CD8 T cells in Susac syndrome. Reverse transcription of about 0.5 to 1 ug RNA was carried out with random hexamers. Using its own MiXCR run on the immunoSEQ multiplex PCR reads, TCRdb lists one record per CDR3 protein. The sample shows about 120,000 distinct CDR3 sequences, around nine tenths of them seen only once. Sequences were obtained from CD4+ T cells from PBMCs. The receptor source for this set is a human donor in good health.

The gene calls are TRBV7-6 and TRBJ2-2; D could derive from TRBD1 or TRBD2 (6 bases each). The V gene's germline CDR1 is SGHVS and CDR2 FNYEAQ. V was clipped by 5 bases and J by 3 bases, with 13 bases between them. This CDR3 is built from 15 residues. The CDR3 loop reads CASSRRGVDTGELFF. The CDR3 nucleotides read TGTGCCAGCAGCCGGAGGGGGGTGGACACCGGGGAGCTGTTTTTT.

This sequence joins TRBV19 and TRBJ2-5; 7 bases agree with TRBD2. This CDR3 has 12 residues. Germline V gene lookup returns CDR1 LNHDA and CDR2 SQIVND (reference sequence). V lost 7 bases and J lost 2; bases outside the gene matches: 1. DNA of the CDR3: TGTGCCAGTACCGGGGGGCAAGAGACCCAGTACTTC. Translating gives CASTGGQETQYF.

The CDR3 DNA reads as TGTGCCATCAGGGGGACTAGCGGACATCCGGATACGCAGTATTTT. This gives the protein CAIRGTSGHPDTQYF. This chain uses TRBV10-3 with TRBJ2-3, with 11 nucleotides matching TRBD2. With 6 bases clipped from V and 6 bases from J, the junction kept 8 bases outside the gene matches. The germline gives CDR1 ENHRY, CDR2 SYGVKD. The CDR3 runs 15 residues.

The chain has TRBV7-9 and TRBJ2-7, with D possibly matching TRBD2 (6 bases). The CDR3 sequence is 17 residues long. Germline loops: CDR1 SEHNR, CDR2 FQNEAQ (reference sequence). Trimming took 1 base from V and 0 from J, leaving 16 bases between them. CDR3 DNA sequence: TGTGCCAGCAGCTTAGGGCTAGCGCCCATAAGCTCCTACGAGCAGTACTTC. This sequence encodes CASSLGLAPISSYEQYF.

The chain's CDR3 is CASSQGPANYGYTF. The CDR3 DNA sequence: TGTGCTAGTAGCCAGGGGCCGGCTAACTATGGCTACACCTTC. This rearrangement joins TRBV12-5 to TRBJ1-2, with D perhaps matching TRBD1 (6 bases). The germline V gene encodes CDR1 LGHNT and CDR2 FRNRAP. Trimming pared 8 bases from V and 0 bases from J, leaving 13 bases between. The CDR3 has 14 residues.

The chain uses TRBV4-3 and TRBJ2-3; TRBD2 matches 9 bases. Germline-derived CDR1 and CDR2 are LGHNA and YSLEER. The V segment lost 0 bases and the J segment 0 bases; nucleotides outside the gene matches: 4. The CDR3 totals 17 residues. The CDR3 loop reads CASSQDGTSPSTDTQYF. Here the CDR3 DNA reads TGCGCCAGCAGCCAAGACGGGACTAGCCCTAGCACAGATACGCAGTATTTT.

The V and J genes are TRBV5-6 and TRBJ2-2; D gene uncertain. CDR1 and CDR2 (germline): SGHDT, YYEEEE. This CDR3 contains 17 residues. The germline V and J ends were trimmed by 2 bases and 2 bases, with 16 bases remaining between them. CDR3 amino acids: CASSLLPDEANTGELFF. CDR3 bases: TGTGCCAGCAGCTTACTACCCGACGAGGCAAACACCGGGGAGCTGTTTTTT.

The table lists this clonotype with a count of one. This chain uses TRBV19 with TRBJ1-2; D is unclear. Trimming pared 5 bases from V and 8 bases from J, leaving 12 bases between. The CDR3 runs to 12 residues. Germline V CDR1 and CDR2: LNHDA, SQIVND (reference sequence). The CDR3 here is CASSPGVEGYTF. For the CDR3, the DNA is TGTGCCAGTAGTCCGGGAGTTGAGGGCTACACCTTC.

The chain links TRBV4-3 to TRBJ2-2; D is unresolved. The CDR3 sequence is 15 residues long. Germline V gene lookup returns CDR1 LGHNA and CDR2 YSLEER. With 0 bases removed from V and 1 base from J, the gap between germline ends came to 6 bases. In DNA, the CDR3 is TGCGCCAGCAGCCAAGATATAGGGAACACCGGGGAGCTGTTTTTT. Translation gives CASSQDIGNTGELFF.

This clonotype was detected once. V and J are TRBV30 and TRBJ2-5; D may be TRBD1 (6 bases). This CDR3 has 12 residues. The germline gives CDR1 GTSNPN, CDR2 SVGIG (reference sequence). This CDR3 reads CAQNQGQETQYF. Written as DNA, the CDR3 is TGTGCACAAAACCAGGGGCAAGAGACCCAGTACTTC.

The chain has TRBV29-1 and TRBJ1-3; 7 bases align to TRBD1. J gave up 3 bases and V 4 bases, and 6 bases lay outside the gene matches. The CDR3 runs 14 residues. CDR1 is SQVTM and CDR2 is ANQGSEA in the germline V gene. The chain's CDR3 is CSVVEGAIGNTIYF. CDR3 nucleotide sequence: TGCAGCGTTGTGGAGGGGGCGATTGGAAACACCATATATTTT. Full variable domain (remainder filled in from reference TRBV29-1 and TRBJ1-3): SAVISQKPSRDICQRGTSLTIQCQVDSQVTMMFWYRQQPGQSLTLIATANQGSEATYESGFVIDKFPISRPNLTFSTLTVSNMSPEDSSIYLCSVVEGAIGNTIYFGEGSWLTVV.

The chain uses TRBV7-9 and TRBJ1-2; D is uncertain. The germline CDR1 and CDR2 sequences are SEHNR and FQNEAQ (reference sequence). V was cut by 8 bases and J by 6 bases, with 13 bases left in between. This CDR3 is built from 12 residues. DNA for the CDR3: TGTGCCAGCGGGTTCTCTTTCGATGGCTACACCTTC. Amino acids: CASGFSFDGYTF. The variable domain in full, with the rest retrieved from reference TRBV7-9 and TRBJ1-2, is DTGVSQNPRHKITKRGQNVTFRCDPISEHNRLYWYRQTLGQGPEFLTYFQNEAQLEKSRLLSDRFSAERPKGSFSTLEIQRTEQGDSAMYLCASGFSFDGYTFGSGTRLTVV.

The chain has TRBV14 and TRBJ1-2; D gene unclear. Trimming took 1 base from V and 8 from J, leaving 8 bases between them. Germline V gene sequence: CDR1 SGHDN, CDR2 FVKESK. This CDR3 is 12 amino acids long. The CDR3 DNA reads as TGTGCCAGCAGCCAAGGTGTAAGGGGCTACACCTTC. It is translated as CASSQGVRGYTF.

The rearrangement links TRBV19 to TRBJ2-7; TRBD2 agrees at 11 bases. The CDR3 loop spans 17 amino acids. CDR1 and CDR2 from the germline V gene are LNHDA and SQIVND (reference sequence). The V gene end was trimmed by 3 bases and the J gene end by 5 bases; junction bases not matched to a gene: 12. CDR3 region: CASSISRLAGFVDEQYF. The CDR3 nucleotides read TGTGCCAGTAGTATCAGCAGACTAGCGGGATTTGTCGACGAGCAGTACTTC.

This sequence joins TRBV7-2 and TRBJ2-1; D call uncertain. CDR1 SGHTA and CDR2 FQGNSA come from the germline V gene. V was shortened by 4 bases and J by 10 bases, with 5 bases between the two germline ends. The CDR3 is 10 residues long. CDR3 nucleotide sequence: TGTGCCAGCAGCTACCGAGAGCAGTTCTTC. It translates to CASSYREQFF. Full variable domain (rest looked up from reference TRBV7-2 and TRBJ2-1): GAGVSQSPSNKVTEKGKDVELRCDPISGHTALYWYRQSLGQGLEFLIYFQGNSAPDKSGLPSDRFSAERTGGSVSTLTIQRTQQEDSAVYLCASSYREQFFGPGTRLTVL.

J is TRBJ1-1 and V is TRBV29-1, with no clear D. The CDR3 consists of 14 residues. From germline, CDR1 is SQVTM and CDR2 ANQGSEA. Trimming cost V 4 bases and J 1 base, with 13 bases left between them. CDR3 nucleotide sequence: TGCAGCGTTGCGGGAGGCGGGGAGAACACTGAAGCTTTCTTT. Amino acids: CSVAGGGENTEAFF.

The chain carries TRBV7-8 and TRBJ1-3, with unresolved D. Germline V lookup: CDR1 SGHVS, CDR2 FQNEAQ. Trimming took off 5 bases at V and 7 bases at J, with 6 bases between the two ends. There are 11 residues in the CDR3. Written as DNA, the CDR3 is TGTGCCAGCAGCCGAGCGAACACCATATATTTT. Encoded protein: CASSRANTIYF.

This chain connects TRBV7-2 to TRBJ2-5; 8 bases line up with TRBD2. Trimming at V came to 7 bases and at J to 8 bases, leaving 9 bases not matched to a gene. The CDR3 covers 13 residues. Per the germline V gene, CDR1 is SGHTA and CDR2 is FQGNSA. The CDR3 loop reads CASNVGGGDTQYF. The CDR3 DNA is TGTGCCAGCAACGTCGGGGGGGGAGACACCCAGTACTTC.

This chain uses TRBV19 with TRBJ1-1; 10 bases match TRBD1. The J segment lost 1 base and the V segment lost 4 bases, leaving 12 bases of the junction unmatched. CDR1 LNHDA and CDR2 SQIVND come from the germline V gene (reference sequence). The CDR3 contains 18 residues. The CDR3 nucleotides read TGTGCCAGTAGTACCTCTCCGGGACAGGGGAGACCGAACACTGAAGCTTTCTTT. Translation: CASSTSPGQGRPNTEAFF.

The chain carries TRBV20-1 and TRBJ2-6; D is undetermined. Trimming cost V 6 bases and J 0 bases, with 9 bases left between them. Germline V lookup: CDR1 DFQATT, CDR2 SNEGSKA (reference sequence). The CDR3 is made up of 14 amino acids. The CDR3, as DNA: TGCAGTGCCCGCAAGGGCTCTGGGGCCAACGTCCTGACTTTC. The encoded protein is CSARKGSGANVLTF.

The chain employs TRBV5-1 and TRBJ2-1; TRBD2 aligns across 9 bases. V was clipped by 4 bases and J by 5 bases; unmatched bases: 4. In germline, CDR1 is SGHRS, CDR2 YFSETQ. The CDR3 runs 14 residues. The CDR3 loop is CASSGAGGHNEQFF. The CDR3 nucleotides are TGCGCCAGCAGCGGAGCGGGGGGACACAATGAGCAGTTCTTC. Supplemented by reference TRBV5-1 and TRBJ2-1, the full variable domain reads KAGVTQTPRYLIKTRGQQVTLSCSPISGHRSVSWYQQTPGQGLQFLFEYFSETQRNKGNFPGRFSGRQFSNSRSEMNVSTLELGDSALYLCASSGAGGHNEQFFGPGTRLTVL.

The rearrangement uses TRBV29-1 and TRBJ1-1; D gene ambiguous. Trimming shortened V by 4 bases and J by 3 bases, and 9 bases separated the two germline ends. Germline V gene sequence: CDR1 SQVTM, CDR2 ANQGSEA. The CDR3 sequence is 12 residues long. The CDR3 DNA reads TGCAGCGTTGGTAGGGCCGACACTGAAGCTTTCTTT. This encodes CSVGRADTEAFF.

This chain links TRBV6-2 or TRBV6-3 with TRBJ2-7, with D perhaps TRBD1 (5 bases). There are 14 residues in the CDR3. Trimming pared 10 bases from V and 0 bases from J, leaving 16 bases between. Germline CDR1 reads MNHEY; CDR2 reads SVGEGT. CDR3 nucleotides: TGTGCCACCCAGGGCTACTCGGGCTCCTACGAGCAGTACTTC. Protein product: CATQGYSGSYEQYF.

This clonotype has only one observation. This chain connects TRBV7-2 to TRBJ2-7; D is undetermined. Trimming took 3 bases from V and 0 from J, leaving 9 bases between them. Germline V gene sequence: CDR1 SGHTA, CDR2 FQGNSA. The CDR3 is 14 residues long. The CDR3 reads CASSFRALSYEQYF. For the CDR3, the DNA is TGTGCCAGCAGCTTTCGGGCCCTCTCCTACGAGCAGTACTTC.

This chain joins TRBV4-3 and TRBJ2-1; D gene ambiguous. Germline V gives CDR1 LGHNA, CDR2 YSLEER. The CDR3 totals 15 residues. Trimming cost V 0 bases and J 2 bases, with 8 bases left between them. CDR3 protein: CASSQDSLTYNEQFF. In nucleotides, the CDR3 is TGCGCCAGCAGCCAAGATAGTTTGACCTACAATGAGCAGTTCTTC.

V usage is TRBV11-2 and J usage is TRBJ1-2; D gene ambiguous. Trimming removed 6 bases from V and 0 bases from J, with 17 bases in between. The CDR3 is made up of 16 amino acids. From germline, CDR1 is SGHAT and CDR2 FQNNGV. The DNA for the CDR3 is TGTGCCAGCAGATCAATAGGTAGTGGGACTAACTATGGCTACACCTTC. Translating it yields CASRSIGSGTNYGYTF.

This clonotype appeared a single time. The V gene is TRBV23-1, the J gene TRBJ1-1; 7 nucleotides align to TRBD1. TRBV23-1 is placed among ORFs of uncertain function. The V segment lost 0 bases and the J segment 3 bases; nucleotides outside the gene matches: 10. This CDR3 spans 17 amino acids. The CDR3 DNA is TGCGCCAGCAGTCAATCGAAGGGACAGTGGGAGGACACTGAAGCTTTCTTT. Protein: CASSQSKGQWEDTEAFF.